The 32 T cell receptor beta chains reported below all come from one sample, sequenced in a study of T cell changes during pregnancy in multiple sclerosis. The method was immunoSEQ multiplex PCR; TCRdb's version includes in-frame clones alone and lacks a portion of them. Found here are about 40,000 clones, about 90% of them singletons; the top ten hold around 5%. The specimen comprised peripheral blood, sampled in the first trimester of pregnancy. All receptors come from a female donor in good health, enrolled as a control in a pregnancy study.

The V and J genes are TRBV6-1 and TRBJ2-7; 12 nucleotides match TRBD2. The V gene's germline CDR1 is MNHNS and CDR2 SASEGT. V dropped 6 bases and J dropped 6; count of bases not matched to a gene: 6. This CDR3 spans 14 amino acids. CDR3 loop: CASRTLAGGLEQYF. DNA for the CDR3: TGTGCCAGCAGGACACTAGCGGGGGGTCTCGAGCAGTACTTC.

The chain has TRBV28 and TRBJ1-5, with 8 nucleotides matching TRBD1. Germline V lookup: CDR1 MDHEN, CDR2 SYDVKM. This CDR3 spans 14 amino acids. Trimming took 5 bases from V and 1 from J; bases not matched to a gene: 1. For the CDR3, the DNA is TGTGCCAGCAGTCGGACAGGGAGCAATCAGCCCCAGCATTTT. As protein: CASSRTGSNQPQHF.

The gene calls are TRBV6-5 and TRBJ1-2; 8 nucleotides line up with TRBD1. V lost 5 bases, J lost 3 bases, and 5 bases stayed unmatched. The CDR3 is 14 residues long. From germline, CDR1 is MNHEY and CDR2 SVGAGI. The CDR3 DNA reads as TGTGCCAGCAGTCGGACAGGGAGAGACTATGGCTACACCTTC. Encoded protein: CASSRTGRDYGYTF.

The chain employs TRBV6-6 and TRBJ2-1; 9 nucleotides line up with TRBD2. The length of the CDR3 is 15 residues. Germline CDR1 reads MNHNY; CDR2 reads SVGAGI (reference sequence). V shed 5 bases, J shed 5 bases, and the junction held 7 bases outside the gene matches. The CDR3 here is CASSRRLAENNEQFF. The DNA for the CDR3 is TGTGCCAGCAGTCGCCGACTAGCGGAAAACAATGAGCAGTTCTTC.

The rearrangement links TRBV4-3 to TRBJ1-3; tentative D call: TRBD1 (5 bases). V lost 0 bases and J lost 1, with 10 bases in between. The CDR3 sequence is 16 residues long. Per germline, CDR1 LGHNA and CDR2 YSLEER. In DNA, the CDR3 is TGCGCCAGCAGCCAAGATCTACCAGGGTCTGGAAACACCATATATTTT. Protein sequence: CASSQDLPGSGNTIYF.

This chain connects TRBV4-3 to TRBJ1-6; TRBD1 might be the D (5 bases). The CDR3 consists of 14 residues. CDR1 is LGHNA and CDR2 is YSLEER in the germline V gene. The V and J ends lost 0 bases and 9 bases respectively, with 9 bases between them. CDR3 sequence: CASSQEGVGSPLHF. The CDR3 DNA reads TGCGCCAGCAGCCAAGAAGGGGTCGGTTCACCCCTCCACTTT.

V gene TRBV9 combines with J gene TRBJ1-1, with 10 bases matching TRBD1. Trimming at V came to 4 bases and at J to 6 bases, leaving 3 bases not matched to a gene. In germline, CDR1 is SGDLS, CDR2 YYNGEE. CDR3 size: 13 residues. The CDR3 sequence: CASSRDRGAEAFF. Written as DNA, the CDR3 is TGTGCCAGCAGCCGGGACAGGGGAGCTGAAGCTTTCTTT.

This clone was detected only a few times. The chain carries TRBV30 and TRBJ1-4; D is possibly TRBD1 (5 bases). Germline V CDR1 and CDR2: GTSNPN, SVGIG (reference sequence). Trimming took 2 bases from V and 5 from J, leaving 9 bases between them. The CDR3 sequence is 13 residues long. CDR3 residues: CAWSQGRNEKLFF. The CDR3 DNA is TGTGCCTGGAGTCAGGGCAGAAATGAAAAACTGTTTTTT.

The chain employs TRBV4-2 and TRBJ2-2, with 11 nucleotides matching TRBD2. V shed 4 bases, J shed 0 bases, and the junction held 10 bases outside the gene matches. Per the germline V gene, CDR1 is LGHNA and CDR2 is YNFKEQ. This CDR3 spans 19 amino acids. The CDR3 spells CASSPRDSGRAANTGELFF. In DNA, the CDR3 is TGTGCCAGCAGCCCCCGGGATAGCGGGAGGGCCGCGAACACCGGGGAGCTGTTTTTT.

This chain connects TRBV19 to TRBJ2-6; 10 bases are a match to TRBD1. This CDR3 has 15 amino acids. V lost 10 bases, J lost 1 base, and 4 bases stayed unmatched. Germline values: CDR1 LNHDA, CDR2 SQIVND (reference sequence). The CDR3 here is CATGQGFSGANVLTF. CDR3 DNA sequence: TGTGCCACGGGACAGGGGTTTTCTGGGGCCAACGTCCTGACTTTC.

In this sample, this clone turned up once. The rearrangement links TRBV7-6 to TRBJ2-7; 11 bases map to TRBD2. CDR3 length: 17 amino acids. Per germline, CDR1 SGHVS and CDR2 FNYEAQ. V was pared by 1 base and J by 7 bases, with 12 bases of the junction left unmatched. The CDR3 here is CASSLGGSGGAAGEQYF. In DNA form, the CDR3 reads TGTGCCAGCAGCTTAGGGGGTAGCGGGGGGGCAGCAGGAGAGCAGTACTTC. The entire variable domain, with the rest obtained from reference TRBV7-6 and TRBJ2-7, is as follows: GAGVSQSPRYKVTKRGQDVALRCDPISGHVSLYWYRQALGQGPEFLTYFNYEAQQDKSGLPNDRFSAERPEGSISTLTIQRTEQRDSAMYRCASSLGGSGGAAGEQYFGPGTRLTVT.

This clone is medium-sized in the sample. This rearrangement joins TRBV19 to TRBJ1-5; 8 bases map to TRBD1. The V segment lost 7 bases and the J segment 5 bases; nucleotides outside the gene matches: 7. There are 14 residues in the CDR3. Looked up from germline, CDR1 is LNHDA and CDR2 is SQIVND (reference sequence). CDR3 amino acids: CASTGQGRDQPQHF. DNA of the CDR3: TGTGCCAGTACAGGACAGGGTAGAGATCAGCCCCAGCATTTT.

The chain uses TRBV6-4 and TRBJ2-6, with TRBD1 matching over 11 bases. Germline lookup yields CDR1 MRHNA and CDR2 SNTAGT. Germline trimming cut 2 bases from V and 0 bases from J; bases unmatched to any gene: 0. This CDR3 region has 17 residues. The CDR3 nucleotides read TGTGCCAGCAGTGACGGGACAGGGGGCTCTGGGGCCAACGTCCTGACTTTC. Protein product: CASSDGTGGSGANVLTF.

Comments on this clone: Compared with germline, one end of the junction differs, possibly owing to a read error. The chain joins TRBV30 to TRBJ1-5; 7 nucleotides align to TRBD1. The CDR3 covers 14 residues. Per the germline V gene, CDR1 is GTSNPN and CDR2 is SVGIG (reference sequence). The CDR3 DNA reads TGTGCCTGGGGTGTAGCGACAGGGAATCAGCCCCAGCATTTT. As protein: CAWGVATGNQPQHF.

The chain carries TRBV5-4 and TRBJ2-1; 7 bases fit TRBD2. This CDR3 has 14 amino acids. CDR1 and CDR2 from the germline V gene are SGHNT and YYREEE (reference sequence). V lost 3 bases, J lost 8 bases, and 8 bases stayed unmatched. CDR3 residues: CASSYAGRFDEQFF. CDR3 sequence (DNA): TGTGCCAGCAGCTACGCCGGGAGGTTCGATGAGCAGTTCTTC.

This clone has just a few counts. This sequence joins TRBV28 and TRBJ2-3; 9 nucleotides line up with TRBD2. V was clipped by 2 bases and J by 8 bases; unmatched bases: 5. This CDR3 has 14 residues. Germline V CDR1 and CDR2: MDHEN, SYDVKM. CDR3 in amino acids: CASSLVAGAGTQYF. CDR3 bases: TGTGCCAGCAGTTTAGTAGCGGGAGCCGGTACGCAGTATTTT.

The CDR3 nucleotides are TGCGCCAGCAGCCATGAAACTAGCGGGGGGGTGGGTGAGCAGTTCTTC. Protein: CASSHETSGGVGEQFF. The chain is built from TRBV4-3 and TRBJ2-1, with 13 bases aligning to TRBD2. The CDR3 consists of 16 residues. Germline CDR1 reads LGHNA; CDR2 reads YSLEER. The ends lost 3 bases at V and 9 bases at J; junction bases unmatched: 8.

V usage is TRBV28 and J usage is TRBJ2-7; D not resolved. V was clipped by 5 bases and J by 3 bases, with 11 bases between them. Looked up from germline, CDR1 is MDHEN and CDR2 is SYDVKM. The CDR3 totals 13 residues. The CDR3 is CASSPDLDYEQYF. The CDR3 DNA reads TGTGCCAGCAGTCCCGACTTGGACTACGAGCAGTACTTC.

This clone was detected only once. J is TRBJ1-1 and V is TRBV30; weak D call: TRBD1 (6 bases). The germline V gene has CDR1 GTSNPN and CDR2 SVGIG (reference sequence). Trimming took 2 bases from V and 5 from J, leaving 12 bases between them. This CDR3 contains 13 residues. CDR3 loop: CAWSRPQGTEAFF. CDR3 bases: TGTGCCTGGAGTCGACCTCAGGGGACTGAAGCTTTCTTT.

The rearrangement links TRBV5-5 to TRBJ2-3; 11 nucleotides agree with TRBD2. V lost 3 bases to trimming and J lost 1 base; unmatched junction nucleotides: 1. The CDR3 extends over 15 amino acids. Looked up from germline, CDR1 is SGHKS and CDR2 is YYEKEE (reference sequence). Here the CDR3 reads CASSWGLAGTDTQYF. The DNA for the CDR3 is TGTGCCAGCAGCTGGGGACTAGCGGGCACAGATACGCAGTATTTT.

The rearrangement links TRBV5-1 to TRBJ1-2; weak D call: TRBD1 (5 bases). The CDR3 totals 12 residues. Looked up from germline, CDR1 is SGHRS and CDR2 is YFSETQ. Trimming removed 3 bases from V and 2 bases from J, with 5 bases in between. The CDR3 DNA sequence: TGCGCCAGCAGCTCAGGGAACTATGGCTACACCTTC. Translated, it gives CASSSGNYGYTF.

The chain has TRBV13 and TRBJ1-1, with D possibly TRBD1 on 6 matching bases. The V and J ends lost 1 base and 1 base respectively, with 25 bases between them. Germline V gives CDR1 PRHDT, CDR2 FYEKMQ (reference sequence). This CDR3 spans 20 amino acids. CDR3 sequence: CASSLEALGAGIIENTEAFF. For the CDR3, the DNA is TGTGCCAGCAGCTTAGAAGCGCTGGGGGCCGGGATTATAGAGAACACTGAAGCTTTCTTT.

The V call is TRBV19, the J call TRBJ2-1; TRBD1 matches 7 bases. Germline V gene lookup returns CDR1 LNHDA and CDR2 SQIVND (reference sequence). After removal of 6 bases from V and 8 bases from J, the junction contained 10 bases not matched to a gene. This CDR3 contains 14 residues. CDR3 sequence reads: CASSLGQAGYEQFF. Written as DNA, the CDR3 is TGTGCCAGTAGCCTAGGACAGGCCGGGTATGAGCAGTTCTTC.

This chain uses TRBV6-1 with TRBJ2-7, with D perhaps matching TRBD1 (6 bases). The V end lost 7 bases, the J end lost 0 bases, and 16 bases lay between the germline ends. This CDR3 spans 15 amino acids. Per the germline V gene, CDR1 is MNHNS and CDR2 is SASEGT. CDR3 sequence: CASKAGTLLSYEQYF. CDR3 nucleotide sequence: TGTGCCAGCAAAGCCGGGACATTACTCTCCTACGAGCAGTACTTC.

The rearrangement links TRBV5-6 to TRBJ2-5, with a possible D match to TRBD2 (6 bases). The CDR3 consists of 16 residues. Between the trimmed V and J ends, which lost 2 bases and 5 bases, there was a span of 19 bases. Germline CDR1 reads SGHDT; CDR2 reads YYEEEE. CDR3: CASSFNRDFKGETQYF. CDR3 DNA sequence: TGTGCCAGCAGCTTCAACCGGGACTTTAAAGGGGAGACCCAGTACTTC.

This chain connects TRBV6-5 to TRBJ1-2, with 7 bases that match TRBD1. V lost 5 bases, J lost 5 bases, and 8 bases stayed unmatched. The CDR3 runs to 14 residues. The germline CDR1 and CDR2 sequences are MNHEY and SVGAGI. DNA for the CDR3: TGTGCCAGCAGTCGACAGGGAAGGGGGTATGGCTACACCTTC. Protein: CASSRQGRGYGYTF.

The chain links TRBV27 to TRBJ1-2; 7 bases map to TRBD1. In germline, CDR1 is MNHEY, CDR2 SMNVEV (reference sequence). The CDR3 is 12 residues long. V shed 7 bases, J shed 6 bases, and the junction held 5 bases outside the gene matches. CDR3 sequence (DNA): TGTGCCAGCAAGAGACAGGGTCATGGCTACACCTTC. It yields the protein CASKRQGHGYTF.

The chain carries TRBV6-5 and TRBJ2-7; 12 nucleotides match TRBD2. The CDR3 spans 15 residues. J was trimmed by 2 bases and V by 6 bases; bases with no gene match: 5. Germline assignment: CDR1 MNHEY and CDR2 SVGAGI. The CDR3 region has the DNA TGTGCCAGCAGCCCACTAGCGGGGGGACCCTACGAGCAGTACTTC. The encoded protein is CASSPLAGGPYEQYF.

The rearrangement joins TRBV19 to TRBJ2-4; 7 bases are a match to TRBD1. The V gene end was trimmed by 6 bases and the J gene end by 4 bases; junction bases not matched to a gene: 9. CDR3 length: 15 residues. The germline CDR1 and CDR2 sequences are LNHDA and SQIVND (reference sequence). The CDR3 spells CASRGPGTEKNIQYF. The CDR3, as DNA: TGTGCCAGTAGGGGCCCCGGGACAGAAAAAAACATTCAGTACTTC.

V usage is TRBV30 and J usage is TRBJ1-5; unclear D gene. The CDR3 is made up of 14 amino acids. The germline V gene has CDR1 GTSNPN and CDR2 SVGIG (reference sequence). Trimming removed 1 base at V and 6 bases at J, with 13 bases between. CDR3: CAWSEGGVGQPQHF. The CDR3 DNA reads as TGTGCCTGGAGTGAAGGCGGGGTAGGTCAGCCCCAGCATTTT.

The CDR3 sequence is CASSFYSGGRTDTQYF. In nucleotides, the CDR3 is TGTGCCAGCAGCTTTTATAGCGGGGGGCGCACAGATACGCAGTATTTT. The rearrangement joins TRBV13 to TRBJ2-3, with TRBD2 matching 10 bases. The CDR3 loop spans 16 amino acids. V trimming: 3 bases; J trimming: 1 base; junction bases outside the gene matches: 4. The germline CDR1 and CDR2 sequences are PRHDT and FYEKMQ (reference sequence).

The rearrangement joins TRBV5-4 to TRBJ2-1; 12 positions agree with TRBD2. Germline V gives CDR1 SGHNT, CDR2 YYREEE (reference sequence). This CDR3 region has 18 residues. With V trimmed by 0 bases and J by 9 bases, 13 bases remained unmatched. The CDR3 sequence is CASSLVGRLAGVWGEQFF. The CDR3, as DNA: TGTGCCAGCAGCTTGGTAGGTCGACTAGCGGGGGTTTGGGGTGAGCAGTTCTTC.